This TCR beta chain is from a study of T cells after yellow fever vaccination. J lost 4 bases, V lost 6 bases, and 6 bases had no gene match. Germline CDR1 and CDR2: SGHTA and FQGNSA. CDR3 length: 15 amino acids. TCRdb fed the 5' RACE reads into MiXCR, producing one record per CDR3 protein. The table lists 200,000 to 300,000 distinct CDR3 sequences, over 6.5% of them singletons. This clonotype has at least ten counts. The chain couples TRBV7-2 to TRBJ2-2, with 9 positions matching TRBD2. This receptor was identified in a man in his thirties or forties who received the YFV17D yellow fever vaccine. This material consisted of CD4+ T cells sorted from PBMCs, taken on the day of the yellow fever booster vaccination. CDR3 loop: CASSSGTSRTGELFF. DNA of the CDR3: TGTGCCAGCAGTTCCGGGACTAGCCGCACCGGGGAGCTGTTTTTT.